These 11 T cell receptor beta chains share one sample of origin, sequenced in a study of blood T cells in healthy people across ages (dated by TCRdb to the mid-2010s). The method was 5' RACE. Sequenced on an Illumina HiSeq 2500. A second 7 to 11 cycle PCR used a sample-barcoded 5' primer and a J-beta primer mix. TCRdb reran the public reads through fastp at Q25 and MiXCR, keeping productive beta chains. CDR3 protein sequences are deduplicated, and each keeps its most common genes and DNA. The sample table contains fewer than 600,000 distinct CDR3 sequences; only one count was recorded for over 25% of them. The ten largest clonotypes hold 3% to 4% of the sample. These data are also associated with another study on T cells of mothers and their children.

Specimen: blood. The source is a boy aged 2 to 9 in good health.

This clonotype was counted between two and nine times. The V and J genes are TRBV10-3 and TRBJ2-5; D gene uncertain. From germline, CDR1 is ENHRY and CDR2 SYGVKD. Trimming pared 2 bases from V and 2 bases from J, leaving 9 bases between. CDR3 length: 14 residues. CDR3 nucleotides: TGTGCCATCAGTGAGCGGAGAGAGCAAGAGACCCAGTACTTC. Protein product: CAISERREQETQYF.

Ten or more counts support this clonotype. V gene TRBV5-6 combines with J gene TRBJ2-5, with TRBD2 matching over 9 bases. The J call is doubtful: the DNA matches TRBJ2-7 better. Germline V gene data show CDR1 as SGHDT and CDR2 as YYEEEE. The CDR3 consists of 14 residues. DNA of the CDR3: TGTGCCAGCAGCGTAGCGGGAGTCCCATACGAGCAGTACTTC. Translating gives CASSVAGVPYEQYF.

About this clonotype itself: Since the CDR3 does not end with the conserved phenylalanine or tryptophan, this likely comes from a read error. The chain links TRBV5-1 to TRBJ2-1, with D unclear. CDR1 is SGHRS, CDR2 YFSETQ, per germline. CDR3 length equals 14 residues. V was trimmed by 2 bases and J by 2 bases, leaving 8 bases between them. The CDR3 coding sequence is TGCGCCAGCAGCTTCAAGGACCCCTACAATGAGCAGTTCTTG. Protein product: CASSFKDPYNEQFL.

This clonotype came up a few times. V is TRBV7-8 and J is TRBJ2-6; no clear D gene. CDR1 and CDR2 from the germline V gene are SGHVS and FQNEAQ. V was pared by 4 bases and J by 9 bases, with 4 bases between. This CDR3 has 11 amino acids. This CDR3 is CASSSFNVLTF. DNA for the CDR3: TGTGCCAGCAGCTCCTTCAACGTCCTGACTTTC. The full variable domain, in which reference TRBV7-8 and TRBJ2-6 provide the parts outside the CDR3, is GAGVSQSPRYKVAKRGQDVALRCDPISGHVSLFWYQQALGQGPEFLTYFQNEAQLDKSGLPSDRFFAERPEGSVSTLKIQRTQQEDSAVYLCASSSFNVLTFGAGSRLTVL.

The chain is built from TRBV6-5 and TRBJ1-1; 7 bases agree with TRBD1. The CDR3 length is 14 residues. The J segment lost 4 bases and the V segment lost 5 bases, leaving 7 bases of the junction unmatched. The germline gives CDR1 MNHEY, CDR2 SVGAGI. CDR3 loop: CASSRGGEVTEAFF. The DNA for the CDR3 is TGTGCCAGCAGTCGAGGGGGCGAGGTCACTGAAGCTTTCTTT.

The chain has TRBV7-9 and TRBJ1-1; D unclear. The CDR3 has 12 amino acids. Trimming cost V 0 bases and J 8 bases, with 7 bases left between them. CDR1 and CDR2 (germline): SEHNR, FQNEAQ (reference sequence). The CDR3 DNA is TGTGCCAGCAGCTTAGCGCACCTAGAAGCTTTCTTT. It translates to CASSLAHLEAFF.

In this sample, this clonotype turned up a few times. The chain recombines TRBV3-1 with TRBJ2-2; unclear D gene. Between the trimmed V and J ends, which lost 0 bases and 4 bases, there was a span of 3 bases. CDR3 length equals 13 residues. The germline gives CDR1 LGHDT, CDR2 YNNKEL (reference sequence). DNA of the CDR3: TGTGCCAGCAGCCAAGATACCACCGGGGAGCTGTTTTTT. Translating it yields CASSQDTTGELFF.

This clonotype has at least ten counts. This chain uses TRBV18 with TRBJ1-2; weak D call: TRBD1 (5 bases). The CDR3 is 13 amino acids. V gave up 5 bases and J gave up 7 bases, with 14 bases separating them. In germline, CDR1 is KGHSH, CDR2 LQKENI. CDR3: CASSRDEGRGYTF. The CDR3 DNA reads as TGTGCCAGCTCAAGGGACGAGGGACGTGGCTACACCTTC.

The chain combines TRBV11-2 with TRBJ2-7; possibly TRBD1 for D (5 bases). V was shortened by 0 bases and J by 1 base, with 13 bases between the two germline ends. CDR1 and CDR2 from the germline V gene are SGHAT and FQNNGV. CDR3 length equals 16 residues. The CDR3 DNA follows: TGTGCCAGCAGCTTAGATGCGCAGGGTTGGTCCTACGAGCAGTACTTC. It translates to CASSLDAQGWSYEQYF.

V usage is TRBV7-6 and J usage is TRBJ2-7, with 9 bases matching TRBD2. Per the germline V gene, CDR1 is SGHVS and CDR2 is FNYEAQ. V gave up 4 bases and J gave up 6 bases; unmatched junction bases: 13. The CDR3 spans 16 residues. This chain's CDR3 is CASSSSIGTSRSEQYF. The CDR3 DNA is TGTGCCAGCAGCTCTTCAATCGGGACTAGCCGATCCGAGCAGTACTTC.

The table lists this clonotype with a few counts. The chain joins TRBV4-1 to TRBJ2-1; the D is unclear. This CDR3 contains 15 residues. Trimming cost V 2 bases and J 1 base, with 9 bases left between them. Germline V gene data show CDR1 as MGHRA and CDR2 as YSYEKL. The CDR3 nucleotides read TGCGCCAGCAGCCAATTCACTGATTCCTACAATGAGCAGTTCTTC. This sequence encodes CASSQFTDSYNEQFF.